What follows are 20 T cell receptor beta chains derived from one specimen sequenced in a study of cytomegalovirus exposure and HLA in healthy donors. Primers included in the PCR were 60 Vbeta and 13 Jbeta primers. Profiling relied on immunoSEQ multiplex PCR, and the TCRdb table lists in-frame clones only, not all of them. The data show 150,000 to 200,000 clones, with 80% to 85% seen just once and about 2.2% held by the top ten. The sequencing input was PBMCs. The receptors shown here come from a woman aged 25 to 39 in good health and CMV-seronegative.

This chain links TRBV19 with TRBJ2-7, with 9 positions matching TRBD1. The V gene's germline CDR1 is LNHDA and CDR2 SQIVND (reference sequence). J was trimmed by 2 bases and V by 3 bases; bases with no gene match: 8. The length of the CDR3 is 16 residues. CDR3 protein: CASSISGTGIAYEQYF. The CDR3 region has the DNA TGTGCCAGTAGTATCTCCGGGACAGGGATCGCCTACGAGCAGTACTTC.

The chain combines TRBV19 with TRBJ1-1; D gene uncertain. Germline V gene lookup returns CDR1 LNHDA and CDR2 SQIVND (reference sequence). Trimming removed 5 bases at V and 6 bases at J, with 16 bases between. The CDR3 extends over 14 amino acids. The CDR3 coding sequence is TGTGCCAGTAGTGGCGAGTTGAGGCCGGCTGAAGCTTTCTTT. Protein: CASSGELRPAEAFF.

The rearrangement links TRBV6-6 to TRBJ2-5; D may be TRBD1 (6 bases). The V gene lost 2 bases and the J gene lost 9 bases, with 16 bases spanning the gap. CDR3 size: 14 residues. Germline values: CDR1 MNHNY, CDR2 SVGAGI (reference sequence). DNA for the CDR3: TGTGCCAGCAGTTACACGACAGGCCCACCGGCCCAGTACTTC. Its protein is CASSYTTGPPAQYF.

Concerning this clone: This specimen includes other DNA sequences encoding the same CDR3. The rearrangement uses TRBV27 and TRBJ2-2; tentative D call: TRBD2 (5 bases). The V and J ends lost 5 bases and 5 bases respectively, with 6 bases between them. Germline CDR1 MNHEY, CDR2 SMNVEV (reference sequence). This CDR3 contains 12 residues. The CDR3 reads CASSPGTGELFF. The CDR3 DNA follows: TGTGCCAGCAGTCCGGGGACCGGGGAGCTGTTTTTT.

This clone was observed a single time. The chain carries TRBV9 and TRBJ2-1; 13 bases agree with TRBD2. The CDR3 length is 15 residues. V gave up 4 bases and J gave up 3 bases; unmatched junction bases: 1. Looked up from germline, CDR1 is SGDLS and CDR2 is YYNGEE. CDR3: CASSTSGRDYNEQFF. CDR3 in DNA: TGTGCCAGCAGCACTAGCGGGAGGGACTACAATGAGCAGTTCTTC.

This clone was seen a few times. The chain joins TRBV5-1 to TRBJ2-4; TRBD2 agrees at 8 bases. Germline lookup yields CDR1 SGHRS and CDR2 YFSETQ. CDR3 length: 15 residues. Losses at the gene ends were 0 bases for V and 5 bases for J; bases not matched to a gene: 4. The chain's CDR3 is CASSLELAGQNIQYF. CDR3 DNA sequence: TGCGCCAGCAGCTTGGAGCTAGCGGGCCAAAACATTCAGTACTTC.

V and J are TRBV18 and TRBJ2-2, with D maybe TRBD1 (6 bases). V was trimmed by 2 bases and J by 5 bases, leaving 12 bases between them. The CDR3 contains 15 residues. Germline CDR1 is KGHSH and CDR2 is LQKENI. CDR3 region: CASSPGTIKTGELFF. CDR3 in DNA: TGTGCCAGCTCACCAGGGACAATAAAGACCGGGGAGCTGTTTTTT.

In its sample, this clone was seen a few times. The J gene is TRBJ2-3, the V gene TRBV27; D unclear. This CDR3 has 13 amino acids. V gave up 5 bases and J gave up 8 bases, with 14 bases separating them. CDR1 is MNHEY, CDR2 SMNVEV, per germline (reference sequence). The CDR3 nucleotides read TGTGCCAGCAGTCCCCCCGCCCCCGGTACGCAGTATTTT. This encodes CASSPPAPGTQYF.

This clone was detected once. The chain employs TRBV28 and TRBJ2-7; 8 nucleotides line up with TRBD1. Germline V CDR1 and CDR2: MDHEN, SYDVKM. Losses at the gene ends were 6 bases for V and 5 bases for J; bases not matched to a gene: 6. The CDR3 contains 13 residues. The CDR3 sequence is CASSGQGIHEQYF. DNA for the CDR3: TGTGCCAGCAGCGGACAGGGTATCCACGAGCAGTACTTC.

The genes are TRBV5-1 and TRBJ1-2; 7 positions agree with TRBD1. Germline CDR1 SGHRS, CDR2 YFSETQ. The CDR3 covers 14 residues. The ends lost 4 bases at V and 2 bases at J; junction bases unmatched: 5. The CDR3 loop is CASSIGTENYGYTF. CDR3 coding DNA: TGCGCCAGCAGCATCGGGACAGAGAACTATGGCTACACCTTC.

The gene calls are TRBV7-9 and TRBJ1-2; D might be TRBD1 (5 bases). Germline V gene data show CDR1 as SEHNR and CDR2 as FQNEAQ (reference sequence). The CDR3 consists of 14 residues. The V end lost 5 bases, the J end lost 3 bases, and 13 bases lay between the germline ends. CDR3 in amino acids: CASSPSGGDYGYTF. The CDR3 DNA is TGTGCCAGCAGCCCCAGCGGAGGGGACTATGGCTACACCTTC.

The chain couples TRBV5-1 to TRBJ1-1; TRBD1 matches at 8 bases. The germline gives CDR1 SGHRS, CDR2 YFSETQ. This CDR3 is 19 amino acids long. V shed 0 bases and J 0 bases; nucleotides not matched to a gene: 13. The CDR3 DNA sequence: TGCGCCAGCAGCTTGGGGGGGGACAGGTCCCCCTCAATGAACACTGAAGCTTTCTTT. Encoded protein: CASSLGGDRSPSMNTEAFF.

The chain recombines TRBV28 with TRBJ2-3, with 7 bases identical to TRBD2. V lost 7 bases and J lost 3; bases outside the gene matches: 4. The CDR3 spans 13 residues. Germline-derived CDR1 and CDR2 are MDHEN and SYDVKM. The CDR3 region has the DNA TGTGCCAGCACAAGCGGGAATACAGATACGCAGTATTTT. Its translation is CASTSGNTDTQYF.

This rearrangement joins TRBV2 to TRBJ1-1; D gene unclear. CDR3 length equals 14 residues. The germline CDR1 and CDR2 sequences are SNHLY and FYNNEI. The V and J ends lost 5 bases and 1 base respectively, with 11 bases between them. CDR3 in DNA: TGTGCCAGCAGTCCTACTAATGGGAACACTGAAGCTTTCTTT. This translates into CASSPTNGNTEAFF.

The chain employs TRBV27 and TRBJ1-1; 7 nucleotides line up with TRBD1. With 6 bases clipped from V and 0 bases from J, the junction kept 7 bases outside the gene matches. The CDR3 spans 15 residues. CDR1 is MNHEY, CDR2 SMNVEV, per germline (reference sequence). The CDR3 loop is CASRPRGSMNTEAFF. The DNA for the CDR3 is TGTGCCAGCAGACCCAGGGGGTCAATGAACACTGAAGCTTTCTTT.

A single count supports this clone. The chain carries TRBV4-2 and TRBJ1-2; no reliable D call. CDR1 and CDR2 (germline): LGHNA, YNFKEQ. The CDR3 is 13 amino acids. V lost 0 bases and J 5 bases, leaving 7 bases between the germline ends. Here the CDR3 reads CASSQEASYGYTF. As DNA, the CDR3 is TGTGCCAGCAGCCAAGAGGCCTCATATGGCTACACCTTC.

This clone has a handful of counts. The V gene is TRBV29-1, the J gene TRBJ2-3; tentatively, D is TRBD2 (6 bases). Per the germline V gene, CDR1 is SQVTM and CDR2 is ANQGSEA. V lost 3 bases and J 1 base, leaving 8 bases between the germline ends. The CDR3 has 13 amino acids. This CDR3 is CSVEERGTDTQYF. As DNA, the CDR3 is TGCAGCGTTGAGGAGCGGGGCACAGATACGCAGTATTTT.

The chain carries TRBV6-1 and TRBJ2-7, with TRBD1 as a possible D gene (5 bases). CDR3 length equals 13 residues. CDR1 is MNHNS and CDR2 is SASEGT in the germline V gene. The V end lost 8 bases, the J end lost 3 bases, and 14 bases lay between the germline ends. CDR3 nucleotide sequence: TGTGCCAGCCCTTCCGACAGATTCTACGAGCAGTACTTC. Encoded protein: CASPSDRFYEQYF.

The chain recombines TRBV19 with TRBJ1-5; D is unclear. This CDR3 comprises 13 residues. Germline CDR1 is LNHDA and CDR2 is SQIVND (reference sequence). V lost 4 bases and J 0 bases, leaving 4 bases between the germline ends. Here the CDR3 DNA reads TGTGCCAGTAGTACCCATAGCAATCAGCCCCAGCATTTT. Translation: CASSTHSNQPQHF.

In the case of this clone: Other nucleotide sequences from this sample produce the same CDR3. V is TRBV14 and J is TRBJ2-2; perhaps TRBD2 as D (6 bases). Germline assignment: CDR1 SGHDN and CDR2 FVKESK. V lost 4 bases and J lost 4, with 7 bases in between. CDR3 length: 13 residues. In DNA, the CDR3 is TGTGCCAGCAGCCCGGGGGTCACCGGGGAGCTGTTTTTT. Protein: CASSPGVTGELFF.